This T cell receptor (beta chain) was sequenced during a study of T cell clones after liver transplantation. Study conclusions and caveats: Low donor cell numbers restricted donor-reactive repertoire measurement in two subjects. Conclusions were preliminary, with small, heterogeneous patient groups.

Trimming left V 2 bases short and J 5 bases short, with 18 bases between. The CDR3 length is 16 residues. Per germline, CDR1 MRHNA and CDR2 SNTAGT. Concerning this clone: What it recognizes is unknown.

This table comes from immunoSEQ multiplex PCR, and its TCRdb copy is limited to in-frame clones, with some not included. The sample contains around 43,000 clones, around 84% of which appear only once. The sequence came from a human patient who received a liver transplant. The graft donor may account for some of the T cells. Sequenced material: CD4+ T cells from blood, taken 24 months after liver transplant. The chain couples TRBV6-4 to TRBJ1-1; D perhaps matches TRBD1 (5 bases). The chain's CDR3 is CASSDAGTIGGTEAFF. The CDR3 DNA follows: TGTGCCAGCAGTGACGCCGGGACTATCGGCGGGACTGAAGCTTTCTTT.